This entry lists 15 T cell receptor beta chains sequenced from one sample in a study of OX40 agonist ivuxolimab in advanced cancers. Clones were read by immunoSEQ multiplex PCR, and TCRdb kept only the in-frame ones, dropping some. The top ten hold approximately 0.32% of the sample, which has over 65,000 clones, 80% to 95% seen once. Specimen: CD4+ or CD8+ T cells sorted from blood, collected in a trial of the OX40 agonist ivuxolimab. The origin of the receptors is an adult with an advanced solid tumor such as melanoma, head and neck, liver or kidney cancer.

Here the CDR3 reads CSARSSYEQYF. The CDR3 DNA reads TGCAGCGCCCGGAGCTCCTACGAGCAGTACTTC. The rearrangement links TRBV29-1 to TRBJ2-7; D unresolved. There are 11 residues in the CDR3. The germline V and J ends were trimmed by 7 bases and 0 bases, with 7 bases remaining between them. Per germline, CDR1 SQVTM and CDR2 ANQGSEA.

The chain is built from TRBV5-4 and TRBJ2-5; tentatively, D is TRBD1 or TRBD2 (5 bases each). The CDR3 sequence is 14 residues long. CDR1 and CDR2 from the germline V gene are SGHNT and YYREEE (reference sequence). Trimming took off 1 base at V and 3 bases at J, with 10 bases between the two ends. Written as DNA, the CDR3 is TGTGCCAGCAGCTTGTGGGACGTGAAAGAGACCCAGTACTTC. Its protein is CASSLWDVKETQYF.

As concerns this clone: The sample carries other DNA sequences with the same CDR3. The J gene is TRBJ1-1, the V gene TRBV6-5, with D perhaps TRBD1 (5 bases). The CDR3 spans 14 residues. The V gene's germline CDR1 is MNHEY and CDR2 SVGAGI. V was clipped by 2 bases and J by 1 base, with 8 bases between them. The CDR3 sequence: CASSYRGGNTEAFF. CDR3 DNA sequence: TGTGCCAGCAGTTACCGGGGGGGGAACACTGAAGCTTTCTTT.

This chain links TRBV4-3 with TRBJ1-2; D unclear. V lost 1 base, J lost 1 base, and 10 bases lay in between. This CDR3 region has 15 residues. Germline CDR1 is LGHNA and CDR2 is YSLEER. CDR3 in amino acids: CASSQGTTFNYGYTF. CDR3 nucleotide sequence: TGCGCCAGCAGCCAAGGAACTACCTTTAACTATGGCTACACCTTC.

Here the CDR3 reads CASSGEISRGYGYTF. The CDR3 nucleotides read TGCGCCAGCAGCGGGGAAATAAGCCGGGGCTATGGCTACACCTTC. The chain couples TRBV5-1 to TRBJ1-2, with unresolved D. Per germline, CDR1 SGHRS and CDR2 YFSETQ. There are 15 residues in the CDR3. V gave up 4 bases and J gave up 4 bases, with 17 bases separating them.

The chain links TRBV30 to TRBJ2-7; 12 bases match TRBD2. Per the germline V gene, CDR1 is GTSNPN and CDR2 is SVGIG (reference sequence). The CDR3 totals 15 residues. The V segment lost 4 bases and the J segment 2 bases; nucleotides outside the gene matches: 6. As DNA, the CDR3 is TGTGCCTGGACCCCCGGACTAGCGGGGCCCTACGAGCAGTACTTC. Protein product: CAWTPGLAGPYEQYF.

The chain combines TRBV18 with TRBJ2-2; no clear D. V was trimmed by 2 bases and J by 2 bases, leaving 9 bases between them. The CDR3 length is 15 residues. The V gene's germline CDR1 is KGHSH and CDR2 LQKENI. The CDR3 bases are TGTGCCAGCTCACCATCACGGCTCAACACCGGGGAGCTGTTTTTT. Its protein product is CASSPSRLNTGELFF.

The chain couples TRBV5-1 to TRBJ2-3; 8 bases line up with TRBD2. CDR3 length: 14 residues. V gave up 5 bases and J gave up 5 bases; unmatched junction bases: 7. Germline CDR1 reads SGHRS; CDR2 reads YFSETQ. CDR3 bases: TGCGCCAGCAGAACGGGACTAGTCAAAGATACGCAGTATTTT. It encodes CASRTGLVKDTQYF.

The rearrangement joins TRBV18 to TRBJ2-2; possible D gene TRBD1, 6 bases. The V and J ends lost 8 bases and 2 bases respectively, with 12 bases between them. The CDR3 runs to 14 residues. Germline V gene sequence: CDR1 KGHSH, CDR2 LQKENI. The CDR3 region is CASTRQDNTGELFF. CDR3 DNA: TGTGCCAGCACCCGACAGGACAACACCGGGGAGCTGTTTTTT.

The genes are TRBV5-1 and TRBJ2-7, with D unresolved. The germline V gene encodes CDR1 SGHRS and CDR2 YFSETQ. The CDR3 sequence is 14 residues long. Trimming took off 2 bases at V and 1 base at J, with 10 bases between the two ends. CDR3 sequence: CASSFSAESYEQYF. The CDR3 DNA reads TGCGCCAGCAGCTTTTCGGCGGAGTCCTACGAGCAGTACTTC.

The rearrangement joins TRBV5-1 to TRBJ2-3; perhaps TRBD2 as D (6 bases). The CDR3 runs 14 residues. Germline assignment: CDR1 SGHRS and CDR2 YFSETQ. Trimming pared 3 bases from V and 4 bases from J, leaving 12 bases between. The CDR3 loop is CASSWAGYSDTQYF. The DNA of the CDR3 is TGCGCCAGCAGCTGGGCGGGATATTCAGATACGCAGTATTTT.

This clone appeared a single time. The rearrangement links TRBV5-1 to TRBJ1-3; unclear D gene. The germline V gene encodes CDR1 SGHRS and CDR2 YFSETQ. V dropped 5 bases and J dropped 4 bases, with 22 bases sitting between them. The CDR3 is 17 residues long. CDR3 nucleotides: TGCGCCAGCAGGGACTCGGCGGGGTCGTATTCCGGAAACACCATATATTTT. As protein: CASRDSAGSYSGNTIYF.

The chain uses TRBV28 and TRBJ2-7, with D perhaps being TRBD1 or TRBD2 (5 bases each). The V and J ends lost 5 bases and 6 bases respectively, with 17 bases between them. The germline V gene has CDR1 MDHEN and CDR2 SYDVKM. The CDR3 contains 14 residues. CDR3 amino acids: CASSLTWGRIEQYF. CDR3 in DNA: TGTGCCAGCAGTCTTACCTGGGGGAGAATCGAGCAGTACTTC.

The chain has TRBV7-9 and TRBJ2-3; 8 bases agree with TRBD2. Germline V gives CDR1 SEHNR, CDR2 FQNEAQ (reference sequence). J gave up 5 bases and V 4 bases, and 5 bases lay outside the gene matches. The CDR3 length is 14 residues. CDR3 DNA sequence: TGTGCCAGCAGCTGGGCCGGGGGGGGAGATACGCAGTATTTT. Its protein product is CASSWAGGGDTQYF.

The chain employs TRBV29-1 and TRBJ2-5, with 10 bases matching TRBD1. Germline V gene sequence: CDR1 SQVTM, CDR2 ANQGSEA. The length of the CDR3 is 17 residues. Unmatched junction bases numbered 14, after V lost 3 bases and J lost 4 bases. CDR3 amino acids: CSVDMGDRGGSRETQYF. The CDR3 DNA reads TGCAGCGTTGATATGGGGGACAGGGGAGGATCAAGAGAGACCCAGTACTTC.